These T cell receptor beta chains were read from a single sample in a study of blood T cell repertoires in COVID-19. The method was immunoSEQ multiplex PCR; TCRdb's version includes in-frame clones alone and lacks a portion of them. This table holds about 170,000 clones, around 92% found once. Sequencing was carried out using peripheral blood. Every receptor here comes from a man between 25 and 39 years old with COVID-19, enrolled during active disease. CDR3s include the opening cysteine and the closing phenylalanine or tryptophan. Fields, in order: J gene, clone size, V gene, D gene, CDR3 protein, CDR3 DNA. A D gene is named only where the DNA matches it firmly. Size is stated for part of the rows, as once, few or many counts, or as a class when the clone is expanded.

TRBJ2-5,-,TRBV9,TRBD2,CASSVDQAGETQYF,TGTGCCAGCAGCGTAGATCAAGCGGGGGAGACCCAGTACTTC
TRBJ2-3,-,TRBV9,TRBD2,CASSVGVASGSDTQYF,TGTGCCAGCAGCGTAGGGGTGGCTAGCGGGAGTGATACGCAGTATTTT
TRBJ1-1,-,TRBV7-3,-,CASSLSGNTEAFF,TGTGCCAGCAGCCTAAGCGGGAACACTGAAGCTTTCTTT
TRBJ2-7,-,TRBV7-9,-,CASSPRVYEQYF,TGTGCCAGCAGCCCTCGAGTTTACGAGCAGTACTTC
TRBJ2-2,-,TRBV6-2/TRBV6-3,-,CASSPWGVRTKSNTGELFF,TGTGCCAGCAGTCCCTGGGGGGTCAGAACCAAATCGAACACCGGGGAGCTGTTTTTT
TRBJ1-1,-,TRBV19,TRBD1,CASSPPGDRAAFF,TGTGCCAGTAGTCCCCCTGGGGACAGGGCAGCTTTCTTT
TRBJ1-4,-,TRBV6-6,TRBD1,CASSRDRGFNEKLFF,TGTGCCAGCAGTAGGGACAGGGGGTTCAACGAAAAACTGTTTTTT
TRBJ1-2,-,TRBV7-6,-,CASSLDGGVLGYTF,TGTGCCAGCAGCTTAGATGGGGGGGTACTCGGCTACACCTTC
TRBJ2-1,-,TRBV2,TRBD1,CASSGQGGRNEQFF,TGTGCCAGCAGCGGACAGGGTGGGCGGAATGAGCAGTTCTTC
TRBJ2-1,-,TRBV6-2/TRBV6-3,TRBD1,CASSDRQGRNEQFF,TGTGCCAGCAGTGATCGACAGGGACGGAATGAGCAGTTCTTC
TRBJ1-4,-,TRBV19,-,CASSIVGATREKLFF,TGTGCCAGTAGTATAGTAGGAGCTACTAGGGAAAAACTGTTTTTT
TRBJ2-7,once,TRBV6-5,-,CASSLGRGYDEQYF,TGTGCCAGCAGTTTGGGGAGGGGGTACGACGAGCAGTACTTC
TRBJ2-7,-,TRBV28,-,CASRSGGSSYEQYF,TGTGCCAGCAGGAGTGGGGGGAGCTCCTACGAGCAGTACTTC
TRBJ2-5,-,TRBV12-5,-,CASGLLGGSQETQYF,TGTGCTAGTGGTTTGTTAGGGGGTAGCCAAGAGACCCAGTACTTC